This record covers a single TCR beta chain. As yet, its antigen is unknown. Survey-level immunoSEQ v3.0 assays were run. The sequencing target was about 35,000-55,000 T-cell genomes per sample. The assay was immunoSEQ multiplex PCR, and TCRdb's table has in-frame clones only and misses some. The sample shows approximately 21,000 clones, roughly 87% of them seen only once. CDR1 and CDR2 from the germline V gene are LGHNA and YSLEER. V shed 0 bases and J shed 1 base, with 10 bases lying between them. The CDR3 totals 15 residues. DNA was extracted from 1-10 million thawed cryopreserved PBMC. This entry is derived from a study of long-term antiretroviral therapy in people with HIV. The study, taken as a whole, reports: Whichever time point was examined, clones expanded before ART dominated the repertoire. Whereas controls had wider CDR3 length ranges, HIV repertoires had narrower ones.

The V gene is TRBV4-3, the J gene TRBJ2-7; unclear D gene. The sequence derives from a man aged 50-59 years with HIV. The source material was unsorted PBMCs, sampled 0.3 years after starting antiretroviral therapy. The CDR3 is CASSQEITASYEQYF. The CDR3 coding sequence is TGCGCCAGCAGCCAAGAAATTACCGCTTCCTACGAGCAGTACTTC.